The next 8 T cell receptor beta chains were all read from a single sample in a study of shared T cell receptors in the human thymus. Repertoires were generated with immunoSEQ multiplex PCR, while TCRdb's copy carries only in-frame clones and drops some. The sample lists roughly 500,000 clones, about 84% occurring once. These sequences were also reported in another study, on human thymus T cells.

Sequencing was done on a sample of thymocytes. These receptors were collected from a boy younger than two with a congenital heart defect.

The chain couples TRBV28 to TRBJ2-7; the match to TRBD1 covers 7 bases. The J segment lost 3 bases and the V segment lost 3 bases, leaving 11 bases of the junction unmatched. Germline V gives CDR1 MDHEN, CDR2 SYDVKM. The length of the CDR3 is 16 residues. CDR3 coding DNA: TGTGCCAGCAGTTTCCCCTACCGGGACAGCTACTACGAGCAGTACTTC. It yields the protein CASSFPYRDSYYEQYF.

The V gene is TRBV7-8, the J gene TRBJ2-5; 12 nucleotides match TRBD1. The V segment lost 1 base and the J segment 4 bases; nucleotides outside the gene matches: 10. Germline values: CDR1 SGHVS, CDR2 FQNEAQ. The CDR3 totals 18 residues. The CDR3 region is CASSLGGTGGARRETQYF. CDR3 sequence (DNA): TGTGCCAGCAGCTTAGGTGGGACAGGGGGCGCGAGGCGAGAGACCCAGTACTTC.

The chain couples TRBV6-4 to TRBJ2-1; 8 nucleotides align to TRBD2. The germline V gene has CDR1 MRHNA and CDR2 SNTAGT. CDR3 length: 14 amino acids. J was trimmed by 6 bases and V by 5 bases; bases with no gene match: 6. CDR3 in amino acids: CASSTRGGGNEQFF. DNA for the CDR3: TGTGCCAGCAGTACCCGGGGGGGAGGCAATGAGCAGTTCTTC.

J is TRBJ2-5 and V is TRBV15; no firm D call. Germline-derived CDR1 and CDR2 are LNHNV and YYDKDF (reference sequence). The CDR3 loop spans 15 amino acids. V shed 0 bases and J shed 2 bases, with 10 bases lying between them. CDR3 nucleotides: TGTGCCACCAGCAGAGATTTCGCGGATCAAGAGACCCAGTACTTC. Protein: CATSRDFADQETQYF.

The chain employs TRBV2 and TRBJ2-7; 7 bases agree with TRBD1. Germline lookup yields CDR1 SNHLY and CDR2 FYNNEI. CDR3 length equals 12 residues. The junction had 9 bases not matched to a gene; V was cut back by 10 bases and J by 6 bases. CDR3 region: CATCLQGREQYF. CDR3 sequence (DNA): TGTGCCACCTGCCTACAGGGGCGCGAGCAGTACTTC. Complete variable domain (other parts from reference TRBV2 and TRBJ2-7): EPEVTQTPSHQVTQMGQEVILRCVPISNHLYFYWYRQILGQKVEFLVSFYNNEISEKSEIFDDQFSVERPDGSNFTLKIRSTKLEDSAMYFCATCLQGREQYFGPGTRLTVT.

The chain has TRBV20-1 and TRBJ2-7, with TRBD2 as a possible D gene (6 bases). CDR3 length: 11 residues. The germline CDR1 and CDR2 sequences are DFQATT and SNEGSKA (reference sequence). CDR3 loop: CSAGGFYEQYF. The CDR3 bases are TGCAGCGCCGGGGGTTTTTACGAGCAGTACTTC.

Here the CDR3 reads CASTAPGTGDFFHNEQFF. CDR3 nucleotides: TGTGCCAGCACGGCCCCCGGGACAGGGGACTTTTTTCACAATGAGCAGTTCTTC. The chain uses TRBV2 and TRBJ2-1; 10 bases agree with TRBD1. CDR1 and CDR2 (germline): SNHLY, FYNNEI. The CDR3 totals 18 residues. V lost 7 bases, J lost 5 bases, and 17 bases stayed unmatched.

In this sample, this clone turned up once. This specimen includes other DNA sequences encoding the same CDR3. The CDR3 DNA is TGTGCCAGTAGTATAGCAGGGGCGAACTATGGCTACACCTTC. It is translated as CASSIAGANYGYTF. The chain joins TRBV19 to TRBJ1-2, with D maybe TRBD1 (6 bases). Germline lookup yields CDR1 LNHDA and CDR2 SQIVND (reference sequence). The CDR3 contains 14 residues. Trimming cost V 1 base and J 2 bases, with 8 bases left between them.